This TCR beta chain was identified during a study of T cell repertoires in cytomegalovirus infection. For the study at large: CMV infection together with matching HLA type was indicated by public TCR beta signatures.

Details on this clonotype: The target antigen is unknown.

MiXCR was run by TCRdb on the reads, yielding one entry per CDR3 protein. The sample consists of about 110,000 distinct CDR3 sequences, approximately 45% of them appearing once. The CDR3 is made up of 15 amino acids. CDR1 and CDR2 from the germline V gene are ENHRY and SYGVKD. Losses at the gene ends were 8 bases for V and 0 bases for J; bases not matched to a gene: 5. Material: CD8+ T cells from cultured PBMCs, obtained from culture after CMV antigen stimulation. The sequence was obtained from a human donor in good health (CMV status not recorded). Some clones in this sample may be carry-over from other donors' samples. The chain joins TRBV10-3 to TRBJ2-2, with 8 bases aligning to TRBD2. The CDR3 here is CAILRRGANTGELFF. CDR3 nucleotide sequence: TGTGCCATCTTGAGGCGGGGGGCGAACACCGGGGAGCTGTTTTTT.